The 15 T cell receptor beta chains below were found in one sample sequenced in a study of OX40 agonist ivuxolimab in advanced cancers. Sequencing used immunoSEQ multiplex PCR; TCRdb keeps in-frame clones, though not all of them. The sample yields around 65,000 clones, approximately 89% seen once. Specimen: CD4+ or CD8+ T cells sorted from blood, collected in a trial of the OX40 agonist ivuxolimab. These receptors were collected from an adult with an advanced solid tumor such as melanoma, head and neck, liver or kidney cancer.

The chain links TRBV19 to TRBJ2-3; 8 nucleotides align to TRBD1. Germline V gene data show CDR1 as LNHDA and CDR2 as SQIVND (reference sequence). V lost 4 bases and J lost 9; bases outside the gene matches: 3. The CDR3 extends over 12 amino acids. DNA for the CDR3: TGTGCCAGTAGTACAAGACAGGGGACGCAGTATTTT. It is translated as CASSTRQGTQYF.

This chain uses TRBV7-9 with TRBJ2-3; D not certain. The CDR3 runs to 14 residues. V lost 2 bases, J lost 4 bases, and 10 bases lay in between. Per germline, CDR1 SEHNR and CDR2 FQNEAQ (reference sequence). The CDR3 sequence is CASSLSLTPDTQYF. The CDR3 region has the DNA TGTGCCAGCAGCTTAAGTCTGACACCAGATACGCAGTATTTT.

The table lists this clone with a count of one. V is TRBV6-6 and J is TRBJ2-7; 7 nucleotides line up with TRBD2. This CDR3 spans 14 amino acids. CDR1 is MNHNY and CDR2 is SVGAGI in the germline V gene (reference sequence). With V trimmed by 7 bases and J by 7 bases, 13 bases remained unmatched. The DNA of the CDR3 is TGTGCCAGCACCCCGGGAGGAGGGCTAAGAGAGCAGTACTTC. Protein sequence: CASTPGGGLREQYF.

V usage is TRBV5-1 and J usage is TRBJ2-5, with D possibly being TRBD2 (6 bases). This CDR3 has 13 amino acids. The germline V gene has CDR1 SGHRS and CDR2 YFSETQ. V was shortened by 4 bases and J by 1 base, with 8 bases between the two germline ends. CDR3 bases: TGCGCCAGCAGCCCGGGACTCCAAGAGACCCAGTACTTC. Its translation: CASSPGLQETQYF. The variable domain in full, with the rest retrieved from reference TRBV5-1 and TRBJ2-5, is KAGVTQTPRYLIKTRGQQVTLSCSPISGHRSVSWYQQTPGQGLQFLFEYFSETQRNKGNFPGRFSGRQFSNSRSEMNVSTLELGDSALYLCASSPGLQETQYFGPGTRLLVL.

The rearrangement links TRBV2 to TRBJ2-7; 9 bases fit TRBD1. The CDR3 contains 13 residues. The V and J ends lost 7 bases and 3 bases, in that order; junction bases with no gene match: 4. CDR1 SNHLY and CDR2 FYNNEI come from the germline V gene. The CDR3 region is CASTRDRDYEQYF. CDR3 nucleotides: TGTGCCAGCACCCGGGACAGGGACTACGAGCAGTACTTC.

The chain couples TRBV7-3 to TRBJ1-1; D gene ambiguous. Trimming stripped 5 bases from V and 10 bases from J, with 17 bases between. The CDR3 is 13 amino acids. The V gene's germline CDR1 is SGHTA and CDR2 FQGTGA. The CDR3 sequence: CASSLSEVARAFF. The CDR3 DNA reads TGTGCCAGCAGCCTCAGCGAGGTGGCGCGAGCTTTCTTT.

The chain employs TRBV19 and TRBJ2-1; TRBD2 aligns across 12 bases. Germline CDR1 is LNHDA and CDR2 is SQIVND (reference sequence). Trimming removed 3 bases from V and 9 bases from J; junction bases left unmatched: 6. The CDR3 sequence is 15 residues long. CDR3 region: CASSIKTSGRGEQFF. CDR3 coding DNA: TGTGCCAGTAGTATTAAGACTAGCGGGAGAGGTGAGCAGTTCTTC.

This chain joins TRBV28 and TRBJ2-1, with D tentatively TRBD2 (6 bases). The CDR3 is 13 residues long. V was clipped by 6 bases and J by 9 bases, with 15 bases between them. CDR1 and CDR2 (germline): MDHEN, SYDVKM. In nucleotides, the CDR3 is TGTGCCAGCAGCCCCTTAGCGGACTCTGAGCAGTTCTTC. Its translation is CASSPLADSEQFF.

The chain employs TRBV10-3 and TRBJ1-5, with a tentative D call TRBD1 (5 bases). This CDR3 region has 15 residues. CDR1 is ENHRY and CDR2 is SYGVKD in the germline V gene. With 3 bases removed from V and 3 bases from J, the gap between germline ends came to 12 bases. CDR3 in amino acids: CAISDDRGNNQPQHF. CDR3 in DNA: TGTGCCATCAGTGATGACCGGGGGAACAATCAGCCCCAGCATTTT.

The chain has TRBV5-1 and TRBJ2-3, with D tentatively TRBD2 (7 bases). V lost 0 bases and J 4 bases, leaving 12 bases between the germline ends. Germline values: CDR1 SGHRS, CDR2 YFSETQ. The CDR3 consists of 15 residues. The CDR3: CASSLDGGRSDTQYF. CDR3 bases: TGCGCCAGCAGCTTGGACGGGGGGCGCTCAGATACGCAGTATTTT.

The V call is TRBV6-1, the J call TRBJ2-7; D is possibly TRBD1 (5 bases). CDR3 length: 13 residues. Trimming pared 6 bases from V and 0 bases from J, leaving 9 bases between. Germline V gene lookup returns CDR1 MNHNS and CDR2 SASEGT. The CDR3 nucleotides are TGTGCCAGCAGCCAGGGCCCCTCCTACGAGCAGTACTTC. Translation gives CASSQGPSYEQYF.

The V gene is TRBV5-8, the J gene TRBJ1-6, with D possibly being TRBD1 (5 bases). The germline gives CDR1 SGHTS, CDR2 YDEGEE. The CDR3 has 12 residues. The V end was cut by 4 bases, the J end by 9 bases, with 8 bases between. CDR3 in amino acids: CASSQGSSPLHF. The CDR3 bases are TGTGCCAGCAGCCAGGGATCTTCACCCCTCCACTTT.

This chain connects TRBV7-9 to TRBJ2-3, with D uncertain. Germline loops: CDR1 SEHNR, CDR2 FQNEAQ (reference sequence). The germline V and J ends were trimmed by 3 bases and 6 bases, with 22 bases remaining between them. CDR3 length equals 17 residues. For the CDR3, the DNA is TGTGCCAGCAGCTTCGTAATATTTGGAACAGAGAAGGATACGCAGTATTTT. Translating gives CASSFVIFGTEKDTQYF. The whole variable domain, filled in from reference TRBV7-9 and TRBJ2-3, reads DTGVSQNPRHKITKRGQNVTFRCDPISEHNRLYWYRQTLGQGPEFLTYFQNEAQLEKSRLLSDRFSAERPKGSFSTLEIQRTEQGDSAMYLCASSFVIFGTEKDTQYFGPGTRLTVL.

This clone has more than one count but fewer than ten. The chain recombines TRBV5-4 with TRBJ2-3; D is unresolved. CDR1 SGHNT and CDR2 YYREEE come from the germline V gene (reference sequence). The V end was cut by 6 bases, the J end by 0 bases, with 17 bases between. The CDR3 contains 16 residues. Here the CDR3 reads CASTLRGDASTDTQYF. The CDR3 bases are TGTGCCAGCACCCTTAGAGGCGATGCTAGCACAGATACGCAGTATTTT.

V gene TRBV10-3 combines with J gene TRBJ2-1; D is possibly TRBD2 (6 bases). V was pared by 11 bases and J by 6 bases, with 17 bases between. Germline V lookup: CDR1 ENHRY, CDR2 SYGVKD. CDR3 size: 13 residues. DNA for the CDR3: TGTGCCCTCGGCGGGGCTAGCGTCAATGAGCAGTTCTTC. The encoded protein is CALGGASVNEQFF.